This TCR beta chain was recorded in a study of T-cell reconstitution after alpha-beta-depleted transplantation in children. Findings of the study overall: At one year after transplant, newly produced T cells mostly accounted for T-cell counts and diversity. Alpha-beta T cells about two months after transplant reportedly derived from several hundred expanded graft clones. There were some patients whose high TCRbeta diversity at day 60 came from surviving recipient T cells and thymic progenitors.

The CDR3 is 15 amino acids. The germline CDR1 and CDR2 sequences are SGHRS and YFSETQ. The V end lost 0 bases, the J end lost 0 bases, and 8 bases lay between the germline ends. Researchers prepared the TCRbeta library using unique molecular identifiers, the study reports. TCRdb independently ran MiXCR on the PCR reads; one entry per CDR3 protein. The sample lists hundreds of thousands of distinct CDR3 sequences, roughly 14% occurring once. This clonotype was detected only a few times. Its target is unknown. The TCR comes from a girl aged 2 to 9 with congenital amegakaryocytic thrombocytopenia, due to receive a stem cell transplant. The chain uses TRBV5-1 and TRBJ2-3, with D hard to call. The material sequenced was PBMCs, taken before TCRalphabeta/CD19-depleted stem cell transplant. CDR3 DNA sequence: TGCGCCAGCAGCTTGGAGCAGTCTAGCACAGATACGCAGTATTTT. Protein sequence: CASSLEQSSTDTQYF.